This TCR beta chain is from a study of blood T cell repertoires in COVID-19. Sequencing was performed with immunoSEQ multiplex PCR; in TCRdb, only in-frame clones are kept and a portion is missing. This table has around 270,000 clones, roughly 86% appearing once. This clonotype was sampled from a man between 40 and 49 years old who had recovered from COVID-19. The sequencing sample was made of peripheral blood.

DNA of the CDR3: TGTGCCAGCAGTTACTCGGGGGCTATCGGGGAGCTGTTTTTT. Residues: CASSYSGAIGELFF. The chain employs TRBV6-2 or TRBV6-3 and TRBJ2-2; TRBD1 is a possible D gene (6 bases). CDR3 size: 14 residues. Germline V CDR1 and CDR2: MNHEY, SVGEGT. Trimming removed 0 bases at V and 7 bases at J, with 9 bases between.